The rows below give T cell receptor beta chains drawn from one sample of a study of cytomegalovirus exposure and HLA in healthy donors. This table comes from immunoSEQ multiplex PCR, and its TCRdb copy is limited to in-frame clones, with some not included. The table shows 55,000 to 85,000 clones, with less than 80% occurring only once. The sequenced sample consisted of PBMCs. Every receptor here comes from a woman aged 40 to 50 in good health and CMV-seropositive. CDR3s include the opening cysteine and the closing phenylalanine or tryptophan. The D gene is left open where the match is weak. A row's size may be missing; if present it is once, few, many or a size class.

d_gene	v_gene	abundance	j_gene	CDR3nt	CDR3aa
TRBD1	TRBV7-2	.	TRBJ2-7	TGTGCCAGCAGCTTGGGACAGGTCTTCTACGAGCAGTACTTC	CASSLGQVFYEQYF
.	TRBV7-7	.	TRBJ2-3	TGTGCCAGCAGCTTAGGCGGGGGCCGCACAGATACGCAGTATTTT	CASSLGGGRTDTQYF
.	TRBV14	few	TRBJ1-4	TGTGCCAGCAGCCACGCAGGGTTTGGGGATGAAAAACTGTTTTTT	CASSHAGFGDEKLFF
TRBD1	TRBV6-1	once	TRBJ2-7	TGTGCCAGCAGGACAGGGGCCGGTCACGAGCAGTACTTC	CASRTGAGHEQYF
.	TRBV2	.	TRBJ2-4	TGTGCCAGCAGTGAGCTGGAGAACATTCAGTACTTC	CASSELENIQYF
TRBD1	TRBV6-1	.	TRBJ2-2	TGTGCCAGCAGTGGCGGGACAGGCACCGGGGAGCTGTTTTTT	CASSGGTGTGELFF
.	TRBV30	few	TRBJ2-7	TGTGCCTGGAGTGTAATGAGCTACGAGCAGTACTTC	CAWSVMSYEQYF
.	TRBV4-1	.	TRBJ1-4	TGCGCCAGCAGCCAAGGACCTGACAGCGGAGGGGAAAAACTGTTTTTT	CASSQGPDSGGEKLFF
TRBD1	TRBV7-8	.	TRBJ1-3	TGTGCCAGCAGCCCTAGACAGGGACGGGGAAACACCATATATTTT	CASSPRQGRGNTIYF
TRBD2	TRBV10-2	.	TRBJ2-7	TGCGCCAGCAGTGACCCGGGACTAGCGGGAAGCTACGAGCAGTACTTC	CASSDPGLAGSYEQYF
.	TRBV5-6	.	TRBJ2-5	TGTGCCAGCAGCTCGTCTGAAGAGACCCAGTACTTC	CASSSSEETQYF
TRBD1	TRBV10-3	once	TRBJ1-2	TGTGCCATCAGTGAGTTTATGGACAGGGGAGGGTTTGGCTACACCTTC	CAISEFMDRGGFGYTF
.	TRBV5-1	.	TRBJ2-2	TGCGCCAGCAGCTTGGCCCTCGCAGGGCCCGGGGAGCTGTTTTTT	CASSLALAGPGELFF
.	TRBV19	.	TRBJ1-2	TGTGCCAGTAGTATAGTTAACAGGGATGGCTACACCTTC	CASSIVNRDGYTF
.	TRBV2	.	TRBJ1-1	TGTGCCAGCATGCCGGCGGGGGCGTATACTGAAGCTTTCTTT	CASMPAGAYTEAFF
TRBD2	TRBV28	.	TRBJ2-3	TGTGCCAGCAGTCCGGGACTAATGTATACAGATACGCAGTATTTT	CASSPGLMYTDTQYF
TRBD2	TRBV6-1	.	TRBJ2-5	TGTGCCAGCAGTTCGGGAGGAGAGACCCAGTACTTC	CASSSGGETQYF
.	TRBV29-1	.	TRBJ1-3	TGCAGCGTTTACGAACACCTCTCTGGAAACACCATATATTTT	CSVYEHLSGNTIYF
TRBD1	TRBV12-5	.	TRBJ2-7	TGTGCTAGTGGTTTGGTACGGAACAGGGGGGCCGAGCAGTACTTC	CASGLVRNRGAEQYF
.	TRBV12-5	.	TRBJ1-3	TGTGCTAGTGGTTTGTCCCGACAGGAGGTAATCGTTCTAGGAAACACCATATATTTT	CASGLSRQEVIVLGNTIYF
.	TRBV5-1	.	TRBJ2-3	TGCGCCAGCAGCTTGGTTGGGGACACTAGCACAGATACGCAGTATTTT	CASSLVGDTSTDTQYF
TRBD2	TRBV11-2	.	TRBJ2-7	TGTGCCAGCAGCTTATCCCCTACTAGCGGGGGGGCCGGCTCCTACGAGCAGTACTTC	CASSLSPTSGGAGSYEQYF
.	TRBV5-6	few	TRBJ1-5	TGTGCCAGCAGCTTTGGTACGGGTCTGAGCAATCAGCCCCAGCATTTT	CASSFGTGLSNQPQHF
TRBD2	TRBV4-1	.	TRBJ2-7	TGCGCCAGCAGCCAAGGGCCGGGGGGAGGGCAGTACTTC	CASSQGPGGGQYF
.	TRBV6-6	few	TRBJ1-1	TGTGCCAGCAGCACTTCAGGTGGCACTGAAGCTTTCTTT	CASSTSGGTEAFF
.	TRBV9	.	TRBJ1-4	TGTGCCAGCAGCGCGCGGACTGAGAATGAAAAACTGTTTTTT	CASSARTENEKLFF
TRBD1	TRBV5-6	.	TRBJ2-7	TGTGCCAGCAGCTTGGGGCTTACAGGGGCCCTCTACGAGCAGTACTTC	CASSLGLTGALYEQYF
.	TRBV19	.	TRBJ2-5	TGTGCCAGTAGTATGTACCGGGACAATCGAGGCACCCAGTACTTC	CASSMYRDNRGTQYF
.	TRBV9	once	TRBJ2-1	TGTGCCAGCAGCGTAATTGGGGGGACGTTGGGCAATGAGCAGTTCTTC	CASSVIGGTLGNEQFF
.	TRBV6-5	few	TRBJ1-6	TGTGCCAGCAGTCGCGAAACAGGGAGACCCCTCCACTTT	CASSRETGRPLHF
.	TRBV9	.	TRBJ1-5	TGTGCCAGCAGCGGGGGATGGGGGCGCGATCAGCCCCAGCATTTT	CASSGGWGRDQPQHF
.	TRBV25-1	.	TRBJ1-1	TGTGCCAGCACTGAACAGGGCGCGGGAACCCCCATCTTT	CASTEQGAGTPIF
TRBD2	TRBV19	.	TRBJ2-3	TGTGCCAGTACAATGGTGGGGGGGAGCACAGATACGCAGTATTTT	CASTMVGGSTDTQYF
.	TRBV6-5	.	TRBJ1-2	TGTGCCAGCAACCCACAGGACAGCTATGGCTACACCTTC	CASNPQDSYGYTF
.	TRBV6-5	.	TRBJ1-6	TGTGCCAGCAGTTTCAGACGTTCCGGGTCACCCCTCCACTTT	CASSFRRSGSPLHF
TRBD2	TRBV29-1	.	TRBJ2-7	TGCAGCGTTGGCGAGACTAGCGGGGGCTACGAGCAGTACTTC	CSVGETSGGYEQYF
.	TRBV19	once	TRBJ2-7	TGTGCCAGTAGTAACGGCCAGGGGCTTTTCTACGAGCAGTACTTC	CASSNGQGLFYEQYF
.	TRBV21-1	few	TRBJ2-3	TGTGCCAGCGCAGGGTCCACCACAGATACGCAGTATTTT	CASAGSTTDTQYF
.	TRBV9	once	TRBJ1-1	TGTGCCAGCAGTATGGGGGGTAACACTGAAGCTTTCTTT	CASSMGGNTEAFF
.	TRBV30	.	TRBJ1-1	TGTGCCTGGAGTGTTGCAGTGAACACTGAAGCTTTCTTT	CAWSVAVNTEAFF
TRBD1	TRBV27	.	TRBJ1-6	TGTGCCAGCAACACATTTTACAGGGGCGGCTATAATTCACCCCTCCACTTT	CASNTFYRGGYNSPLHF
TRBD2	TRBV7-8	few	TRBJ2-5	TGTGCCAGCAGCACGACTAGCGGGGACCAAGAGACCCAGTACTTC	CASSTTSGDQETQYF
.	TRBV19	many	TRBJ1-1	TGTGCCAGTGAACAGGTCGGGGGCACTGAAGCTTTCTTT	CASEQVGGTEAFF
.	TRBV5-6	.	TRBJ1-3	TGTGCCAGCAGCTCCCCCGTTGGAAACACCATATATTTT	CASSSPVGNTIYF
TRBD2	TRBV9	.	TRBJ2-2	TGTGCCAGCAGCGTAGGAGGCGGGGGGAACACCGGGGAGCTGTTTTTT	CASSVGGGGNTGELFF
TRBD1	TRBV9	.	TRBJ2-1	TGTGCCAGCAGCGCGACAGGGGGTAGTGAGCAGTTCTTC	CASSATGGSEQFF
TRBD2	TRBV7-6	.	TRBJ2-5	TGTGCCAGCAGCTCTATAGCGGGGGCTTACCAAGAGACCCAGTACTTC	CASSSIAGAYQETQYF